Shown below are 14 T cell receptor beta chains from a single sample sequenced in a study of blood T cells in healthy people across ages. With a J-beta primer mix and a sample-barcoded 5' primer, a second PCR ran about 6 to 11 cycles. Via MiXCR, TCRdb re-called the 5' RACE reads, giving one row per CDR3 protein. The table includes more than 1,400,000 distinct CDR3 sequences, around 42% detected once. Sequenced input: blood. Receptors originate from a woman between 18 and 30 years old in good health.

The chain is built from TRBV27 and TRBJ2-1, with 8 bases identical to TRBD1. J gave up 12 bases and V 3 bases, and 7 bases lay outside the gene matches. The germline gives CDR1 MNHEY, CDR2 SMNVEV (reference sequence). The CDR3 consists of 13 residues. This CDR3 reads CASSFKTGTGQFF. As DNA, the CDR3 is TGTGCCAGCAGTTTCAAAACCGGGACAGGGCAGTTCTTC.

CDR3 DNA: TGTGCCATCAGTGGGGCGACAGGAATCTCCTACAATGAGCAGTACTTC. Residues: CAISGATGISYNEQYF. This chain connects TRBV10-3 to TRBJ2-7; D might be TRBD1 (6 bases). The CDR3 contains 16 residues. Deletions cut 4 bases from V and 7 bases from J, with 23 bases between. The germline CDR1 and CDR2 sequences are ENHRY and SYGVKD.

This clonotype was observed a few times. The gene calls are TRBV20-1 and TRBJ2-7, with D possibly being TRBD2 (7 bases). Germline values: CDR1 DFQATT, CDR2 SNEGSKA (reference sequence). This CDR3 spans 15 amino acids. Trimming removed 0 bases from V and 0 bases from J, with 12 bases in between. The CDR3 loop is CSARDTGRASYEQYF. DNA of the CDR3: TGCAGTGCTAGAGACACAGGGAGGGCCTCCTACGAGCAGTACTTC.

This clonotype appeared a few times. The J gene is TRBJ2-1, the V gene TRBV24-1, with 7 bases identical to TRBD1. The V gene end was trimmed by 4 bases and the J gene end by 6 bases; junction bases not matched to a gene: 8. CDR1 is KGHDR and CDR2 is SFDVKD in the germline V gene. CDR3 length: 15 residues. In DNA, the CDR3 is TGTGCCACCAGTGACACAGGGGCCAAGACCAATGAGCAGTTCTTC. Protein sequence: CATSDTGAKTNEQFF.

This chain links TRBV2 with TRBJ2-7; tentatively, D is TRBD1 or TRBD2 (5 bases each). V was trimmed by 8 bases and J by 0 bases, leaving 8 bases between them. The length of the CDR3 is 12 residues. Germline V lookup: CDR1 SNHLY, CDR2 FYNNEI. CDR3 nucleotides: TGTGCCAGCCGGGGCCTCTCCTACGAGCAGTACTTC. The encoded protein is CASRGLSYEQYF.

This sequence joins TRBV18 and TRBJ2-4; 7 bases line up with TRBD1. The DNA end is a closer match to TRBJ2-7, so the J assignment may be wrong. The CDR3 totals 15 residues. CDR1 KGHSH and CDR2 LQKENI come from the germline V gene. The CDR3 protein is CASSPGMTGNYEQYF. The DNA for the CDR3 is TGTGCCAGCTCACCGGGCATGACAGGGAATTACGAGCAGTACTTC.

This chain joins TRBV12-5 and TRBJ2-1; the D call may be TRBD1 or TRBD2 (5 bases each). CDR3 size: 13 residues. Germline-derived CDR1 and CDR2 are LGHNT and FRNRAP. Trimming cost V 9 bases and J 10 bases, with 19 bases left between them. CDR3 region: CASGPLGVDEQFF. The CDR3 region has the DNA TGTGCTAGCGGCCCCTTGGGGGTCGACGAGCAGTTCTTC.

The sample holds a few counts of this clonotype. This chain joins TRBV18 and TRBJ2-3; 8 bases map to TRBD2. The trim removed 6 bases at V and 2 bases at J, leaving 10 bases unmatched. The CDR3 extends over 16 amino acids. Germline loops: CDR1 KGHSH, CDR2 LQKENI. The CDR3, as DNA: TGTGCCAGCTCCCCGACAGCGGGGGCCACCACAGATACGCAGTATTTT. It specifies CASSPTAGATTDTQYF.

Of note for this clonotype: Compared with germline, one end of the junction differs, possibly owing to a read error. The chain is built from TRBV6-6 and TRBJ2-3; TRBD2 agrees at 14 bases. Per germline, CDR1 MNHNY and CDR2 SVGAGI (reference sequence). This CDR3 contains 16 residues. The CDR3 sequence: CACSPRTSGRLDTQYF. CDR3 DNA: TGTGCCTGCAGTCCGCGGACTAGCGGGAGGTTAGATACGCAGTATTTT.

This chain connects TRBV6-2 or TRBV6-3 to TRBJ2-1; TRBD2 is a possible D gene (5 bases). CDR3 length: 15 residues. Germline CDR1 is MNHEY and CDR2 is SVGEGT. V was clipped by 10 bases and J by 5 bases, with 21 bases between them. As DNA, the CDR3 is TGTGCCACAAGGCTTTCTAGGTTGAGGGACAATGAGCAGTTCTTC. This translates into CATRLSRLRDNEQFF.

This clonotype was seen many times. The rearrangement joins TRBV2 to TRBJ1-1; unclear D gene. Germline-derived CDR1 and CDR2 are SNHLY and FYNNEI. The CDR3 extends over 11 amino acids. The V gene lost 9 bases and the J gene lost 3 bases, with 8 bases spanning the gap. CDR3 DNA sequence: TGTGCCAGTCGTACAGACACTGAAGCTTTCTTT. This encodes CASRTDTEAFF.

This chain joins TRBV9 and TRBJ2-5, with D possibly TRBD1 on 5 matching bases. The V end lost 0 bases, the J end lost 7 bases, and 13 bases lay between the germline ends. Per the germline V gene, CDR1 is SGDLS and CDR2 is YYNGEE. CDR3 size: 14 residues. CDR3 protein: CASSVVGASATQYF. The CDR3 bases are TGTGCCAGCAGCGTAGTTGGGGCATCGGCGACCCAGTACTTC.

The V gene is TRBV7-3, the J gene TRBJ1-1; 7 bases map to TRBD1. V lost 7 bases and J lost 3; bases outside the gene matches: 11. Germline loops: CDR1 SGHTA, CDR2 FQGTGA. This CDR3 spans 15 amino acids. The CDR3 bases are TGTGCCAGCAACAATCCTCAAACAGGGGACACTGAAGCTTTCTTT. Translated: CASNNPQTGDTEAFF.

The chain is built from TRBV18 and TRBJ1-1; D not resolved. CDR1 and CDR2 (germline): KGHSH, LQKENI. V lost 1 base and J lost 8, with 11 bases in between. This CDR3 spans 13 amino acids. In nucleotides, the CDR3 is TGTGCCAGCTCACCACGGGAAACCTCCGAAGCTTTCTTT. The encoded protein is CASSPRETSEAFF.